This T cell receptor (beta chain) was profiled in a study of control samples from healthy donors and cancer patients. Measured with immunoSEQ multiplex PCR; TCRdb has only the in-frame clones, and not every one. The sample includes roughly 80,000 clones, around 92% of them seen just once. Trimming took 10 bases from V and 2 from J, leaving 20 bases between them. The CDR3 covers 15 residues. Germline V lookup: CDR1 SGHNT, CDR2 YYREEE (reference sequence). Material for sequencing was blood. The source of this sequence is a woman aged 60-75 years in good health. V is TRBV5-4 and J is TRBJ2-3; D is perhaps TRBD2 (7 bases). The CDR3 region has the DNA TGTGCCGGCCAACTAGGGGGGGGAGTCACAGATACGCAGTATTTT. It translates to CAGQLGGGVTDTQYF.